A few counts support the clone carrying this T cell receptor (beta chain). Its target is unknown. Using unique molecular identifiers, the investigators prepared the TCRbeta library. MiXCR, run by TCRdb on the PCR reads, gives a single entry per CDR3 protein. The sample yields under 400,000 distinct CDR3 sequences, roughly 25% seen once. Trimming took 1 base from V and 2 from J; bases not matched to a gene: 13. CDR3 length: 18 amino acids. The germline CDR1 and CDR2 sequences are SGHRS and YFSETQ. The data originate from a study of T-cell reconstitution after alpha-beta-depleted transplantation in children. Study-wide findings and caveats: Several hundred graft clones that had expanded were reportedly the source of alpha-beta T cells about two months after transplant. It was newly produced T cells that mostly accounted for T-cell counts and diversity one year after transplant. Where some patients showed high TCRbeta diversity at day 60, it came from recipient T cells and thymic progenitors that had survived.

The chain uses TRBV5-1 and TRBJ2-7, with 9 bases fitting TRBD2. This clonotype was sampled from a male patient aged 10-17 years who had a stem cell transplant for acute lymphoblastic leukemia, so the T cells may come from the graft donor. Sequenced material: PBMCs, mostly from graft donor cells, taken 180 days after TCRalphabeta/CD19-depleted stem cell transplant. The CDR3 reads CASSLRGSLAGRAYEQYF. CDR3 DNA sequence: TGCGCCAGCAGCTTGCGGGGGAGCCTAGCGGGACGTGCCTACGAGCAGTACTTC.